A selection of T cell receptor beta chains follows, all from one sample in a study of radiation and T cells in renal cell carcinoma. The protocol was immunoSEQ multiplex PCR, while the TCRdb copy is restricted to in-frame clones and leaves out a portion. There are 75,000 to 90,000 clones in the sample; approximately 90% occur only once, and 5% to 7.5% lies in the top ten. The sample here was blood, taken from a patient whose treatment included radiotherapy and nephrectomy. These receptors all come from a woman in her seventies with renal cell carcinoma. Each CDR3 is given with its conserved first and last residue. Each record gives: clone size, D gene, V gene, CDR3 length, J gene, CDR3 DNA, CDR3 protein. D genes are given only for firm matches. Rows give clone size only sometimes, using once, few, many, or a class for an expanded clone.

>NA|NA|TRBV5-1|13|TRBJ1-2
TGCGCCAGCAGCTCGGACCCTGCCTATGGCTACACCTTC
CASSSDPAYGYTF
>NA|NA|TRBV5-6|13|TRBJ2-7
TGTGCCAGCAGGAGGGACTGGGATTACGAGCAGTACTTC
CASRRDWDYEQYF
>NA|NA|TRBV5-1|14|TRBJ2-7
TGCGCCAGCCTCCCATGGGGGGCATGGTACGAGCAGTACTTC
CASLPWGAWYEQYF
>NA|NA|TRBV5-6|14|TRBJ1-2
TGTGCCAGCAGCTCTGGACACTTAAACTATGGCTACACCTTC
CASSSGHLNYGYTF
>NA|NA|TRBV5-6|13|TRBJ1-5
TGTGCCAGCAGCTTGCGGGGCCAGCAGCCCCAGCATTTT
CASSLRGQQPQHF
>NA|TRBD2|TRBV11-2|16|TRBJ2-3
TGTGCCAGCAGCTTAGGTCCAGCGGGGGGGCCAGATACGCAGTATTTT
CASSLGPAGGPDTQYF
>NA|TRBD1|TRBV6-5|13|TRBJ1-2
TGTGCCAGCAGCCCTACAGGGGGCTATGGCTACACCTTC
CASSPTGGYGYTF
>NA|NA|TRBV7-2|12|TRBJ2-7
TGTGCCAGCAGCTCGAGCTCCTACGAGCAGTACTTC
CASSSSSYEQYF
>NA|NA|TRBV19|16|TRBJ1-4
TGTGCCAGTAGTTCAAAAGCCAGGGCAACTAATGAAAAACTGTTTTTT
CASSSKARATNEKLFF
>NA|NA|TRBV5-1|15|TRBJ2-6
TGCGCCAGCAGCTCCGGCCACGTTGGGGCCAACGTCCTGACTTTC
CASSSGHVGANVLTF
>NA|NA|TRBV18|13|TRBJ2-5
TGTGCCAGCTCACCACCTCCGGGGGAGACCCAGTACTTC
CASSPPPGETQYF
>few|NA|TRBV5-1|13|TRBJ1-1
TGCGCCAGCAGCACCGACATGAACACTGAAGCTTTCTTT
CASSTDMNTEAFF
>NA|NA|TRBV4-3|17|TRBJ1-1
TGCGCCAGCAGCCAAGAGACGAGGGGCAGCATGAACACTGAAGCTTTCTTT
CASSQETRGSMNTEAFF
>NA|NA|TRBV9|16|TRBJ2-3
TGTGCCAGCAGCGTAGGCGGCGGGGCGAGCACAGATACGCAGTATTTT
CASSVGGGASTDTQYF
>NA|NA|TRBV30|12|TRBJ1-2
TGTGCCTGGAGCACCTCAGGGTCTGGCTACACCTTC
CAWSTSGSGYTF
>few|TRBD1|TRBV19|14|TRBJ1-2
TGTGCCAGTAGTATAGGGACAGGGCCACTTGGCTACACCTTC
CASSIGTGPLGYTF
>once|NA|TRBV4-1|15|TRBJ2-5
TGCGCCAGCAGCCAACTGGGGGGAGTGCAAGAGACCCAGTACTTC
CASSQLGGVQETQYF
>NA|NA|TRBV30|14|TRBJ1-2
TGTGCCTGGAGTCAAGGGGTGGTCAACTATGGCTACACCTTC
CAWSQGVVNYGYTF
>NA|NA|TRBV4-2|14|TRBJ2-7
TGTGCCAGCAGCCAAGATCCGGGGTCAGACGAGCAGTACTTC
CASSQDPGSDEQYF
>NA|NA|TRBV25-1|12|TRBJ2-2
TGTGCCAGCAGTCTAGGGACCGGGGAGCTGTTTTTT
CASSLGTGELFF
>few|NA|TRBV20-1|8|TRBJ1-1
TGCAGTCCCTCCCCGGCTTTCTTT
CSPSPAFF
>NA|TRBD2|TRBV27|16|TRBJ2-2
TGTGCCAGCAGTTCCAGACTAGCGGGGAACACCGGGGAGCTGTTTTTT
CASSSRLAGNTGELFF